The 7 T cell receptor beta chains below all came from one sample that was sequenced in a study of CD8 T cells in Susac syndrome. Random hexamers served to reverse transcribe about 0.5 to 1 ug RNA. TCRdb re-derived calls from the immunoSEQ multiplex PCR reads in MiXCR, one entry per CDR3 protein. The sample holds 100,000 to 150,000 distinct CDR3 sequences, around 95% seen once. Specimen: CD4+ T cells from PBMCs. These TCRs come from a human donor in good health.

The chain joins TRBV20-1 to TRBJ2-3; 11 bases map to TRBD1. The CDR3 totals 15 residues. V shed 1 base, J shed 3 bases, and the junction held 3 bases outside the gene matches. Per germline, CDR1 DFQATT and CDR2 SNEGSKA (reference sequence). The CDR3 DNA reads TGCAGTGCTAGAGGGACAGGGGGCCTAACAGATACGCAGTATTTT. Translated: CSARGTGGLTDTQYF.

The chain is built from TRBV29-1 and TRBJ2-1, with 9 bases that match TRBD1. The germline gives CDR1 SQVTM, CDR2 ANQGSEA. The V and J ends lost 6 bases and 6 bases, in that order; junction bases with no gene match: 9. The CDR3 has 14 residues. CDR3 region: CSVAMDRGSNEQFF. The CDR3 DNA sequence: TGCAGCGTAGCAATGGACAGGGGTAGCAATGAGCAGTTCTTC.

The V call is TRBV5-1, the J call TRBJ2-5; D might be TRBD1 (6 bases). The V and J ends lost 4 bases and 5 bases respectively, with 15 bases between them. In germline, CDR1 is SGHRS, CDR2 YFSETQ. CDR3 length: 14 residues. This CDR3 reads CASSTGQIEETQYF. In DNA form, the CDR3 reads TGCGCCAGCAGCACGGGACAAATAGAGGAGACCCAGTACTTC.

The chain's CDR3 is CSANPYLGSSYNEQFF. The CDR3 nucleotides read TGCAGTGCTAACCCTTACCTGGGGAGCTCCTACAATGAGCAGTTCTTC. The V call is TRBV20-1, the J call TRBJ2-1, with a tentative D call TRBD2 (5 bases). Germline V gene data show CDR1 as DFQATT and CDR2 as SNEGSKA (reference sequence). This CDR3 has 16 amino acids. Trimming shortened V by 4 bases and J by 0 bases, and 16 bases separated the two germline ends.

In DNA, the CDR3 is TGTGCCAGCAGTTACTCGGGGGAGAGTGAGCAGTTCTTC. Translated, it gives CASSYSGESEQFF. The chain employs TRBV6-5 and TRBJ2-1, with D perhaps being TRBD1 or TRBD2 (5 bases each). Germline V lookup: CDR1 MNHEY, CDR2 SVGAGI. Trimming took 0 bases from V and 9 from J, leaving 9 bases between them. This CDR3 is built from 13 residues.

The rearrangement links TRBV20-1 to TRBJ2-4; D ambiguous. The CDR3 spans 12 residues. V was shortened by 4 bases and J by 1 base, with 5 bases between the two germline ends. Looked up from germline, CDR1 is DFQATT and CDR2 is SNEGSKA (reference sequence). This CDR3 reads CSATRAKNIQYF. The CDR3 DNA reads TGCAGTGCTACTCGGGCCAAAAACATTCAGTACTTC.

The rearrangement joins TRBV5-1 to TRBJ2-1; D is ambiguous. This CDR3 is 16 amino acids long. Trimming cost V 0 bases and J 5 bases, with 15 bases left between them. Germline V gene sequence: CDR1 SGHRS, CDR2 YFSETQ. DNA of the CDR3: TGCGCCAGCAGCTTGGTTCCTGGCGTCTTGAACAATGAGCAGTTCTTC. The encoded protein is CASSLVPGVLNNEQFF.